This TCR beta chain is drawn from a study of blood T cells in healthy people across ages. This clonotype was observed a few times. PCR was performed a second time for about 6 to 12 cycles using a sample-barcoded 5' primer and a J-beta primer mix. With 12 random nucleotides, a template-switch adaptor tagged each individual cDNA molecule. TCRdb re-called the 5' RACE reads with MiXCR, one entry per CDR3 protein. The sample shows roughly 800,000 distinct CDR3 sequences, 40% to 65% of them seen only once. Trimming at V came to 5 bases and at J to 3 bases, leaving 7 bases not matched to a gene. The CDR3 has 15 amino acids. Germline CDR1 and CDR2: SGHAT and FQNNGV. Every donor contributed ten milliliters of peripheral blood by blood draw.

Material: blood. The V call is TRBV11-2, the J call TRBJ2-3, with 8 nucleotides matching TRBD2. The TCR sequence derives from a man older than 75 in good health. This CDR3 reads CASSPRTSKTDTQYF. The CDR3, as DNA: TGTGCCAGCAGCCCGCGGACTAGCAAGACAGATACGCAGTATTTT.